This TCR beta chain originates from a study of shared clonotypes between healthy human individuals. TCRdb's table, derived via immunoSEQ multiplex PCR, lists solely in-frame clones and lacks some. The profile covers fewer than 600,000 clones, with roughly 77% appearing a single time and roughly 13% taken by the ten largest. Trimming removed 10 bases from V and 2 bases from J; junction bases left unmatched: 4. The CDR3 is 13 residues long. CDR1 and CDR2 (germline): MDHEN, SYDVKM. The source material was PBMCs. The chain carries TRBV28 and TRBJ1-5, with TRBD1 matching over 8 bases. The sequence was obtained from a woman aged 40-49 years in good health. Some clones in this sample may be carry-over from other donors' samples. The CDR3 nucleotides read TGTGCCATTACGGGACAGGGCAATCAGCCCCAGCATTTT. It codes for CAITGQGNQPQHF.